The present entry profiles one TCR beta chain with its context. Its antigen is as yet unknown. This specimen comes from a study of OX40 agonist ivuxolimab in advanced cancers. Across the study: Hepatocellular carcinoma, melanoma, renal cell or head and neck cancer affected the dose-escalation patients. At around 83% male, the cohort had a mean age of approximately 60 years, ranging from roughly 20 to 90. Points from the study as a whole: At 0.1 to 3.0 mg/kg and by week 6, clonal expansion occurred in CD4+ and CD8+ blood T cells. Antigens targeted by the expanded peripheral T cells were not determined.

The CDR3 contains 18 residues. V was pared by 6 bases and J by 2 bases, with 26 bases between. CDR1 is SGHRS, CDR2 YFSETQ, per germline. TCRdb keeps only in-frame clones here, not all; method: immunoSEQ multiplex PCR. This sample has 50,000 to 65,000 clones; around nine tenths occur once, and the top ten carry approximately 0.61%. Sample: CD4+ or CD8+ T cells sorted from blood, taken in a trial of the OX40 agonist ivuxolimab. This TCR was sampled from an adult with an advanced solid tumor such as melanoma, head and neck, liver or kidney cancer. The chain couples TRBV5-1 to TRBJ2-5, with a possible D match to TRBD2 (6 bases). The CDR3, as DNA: TGCGCCAGCACACAGCCCCGGGGGTCCAACTTATTTCAAGAGACCCAGTACTTC. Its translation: CASTQPRGSNLFQETQYF.